This T cell receptor beta chain appears in the sequencing data of a study of regulatory T cells in long-lasting Graves disease. In its sample, this clonotype was seen many times. What it binds is not known. Time point meaning: newly diagnosed GD, antithyroid drugs for less than 3 months. The TCR library was made from RNA extracted from PBMCs. The study's findings and limits: Persistent patients had more shared public clonotypes (fewer than 3,000) than new patients (approximately 920).

iRepertoire HTBI primers and Arm-PCR of CDR3 regions built TCR beta libraries. TCRdb re-called the multiplex PCR reads through MiXCR, storing one row per CDR3 protein. The sample lists 450,000 to 700,000 distinct CDR3 sequences, 13% seen once, with roughly a tenth in the top ten. V was clipped by 0 bases and J by 4 bases; unmatched bases: 8. CDR1 and CDR2 from the germline V gene are SQVTM and ANQGSEA. There are 15 residues in the CDR3. The same data also went into a second study, on T cells in Graves' hyperthyroidism and ophthalmopathy.

This TCR derives from a man younger than 45 with Graves disease. This chain links TRBV29-1 with TRBJ1-2, with 7 bases matching TRBD1. The sequences come from peripheral blood mononuclear cells (PBMCs), collected at new diagnosis, from a patient treated with antithyroid drugs. CDR3 coding DNA: TGCAGCGTTGAAGATGTTAGACAGGGACCCTATGGCTACACCTTC. It is translated as CSVEDVRQGPYGYTF.